The present TCR beta chain was sequenced within a study of blood T cell repertoires in COVID-19 (dated by TCRdb to the early 2020s). Context from the whole study: Samples from collaborators originated in the United States, Italy and Spain and spanned both the acute and convalescent phases of COVID-19. The dataset comprised deeply sampled blood TCRbeta repertoires from subjects exposed to, actively infected with, or recovered from COVID-19. The repertoires were released in a freely available public database meant as a resource for research on the immune response to SARS-CoV-2. The sample metadata nearly always contained a de-identified subject ID, COVID-19 status, age in years and sex. Where available, HLA class I and class II types were taken from metadata supplied by the sample provider and were not determined by assay-based typing. Samples were obtained from the ongoing ImmuneRACE study (first 160 participants) and from some 1,200 subjects provided by 6 global collaborators. The prospective study material was composed of cDNA or gDNA derived from T cells, B-cell-depleted T cells, or PBMCs.

This clone was detected once. It has no known antigen specificity. Per-nucleotide qualities are absent, and no much larger clonotype sits a single base away. TCRbeta CDR3 regions were amplified from genomic DNA by means of the immunoSEQ Assay, a bias-controlled multiplex PCR. In the authors' own workflow: Nucleated cell counts per sample were estimated from amplification of reference gene primers within the assay. To quantify the absolute abundance of each unique TCRbeta CDR3 rearrangement, sequence reads were collapsed and filtered. For each sample, productive Simpson clonality was calculated as the square root of Simpson's diversity index over productive rearrangements. TCRdb stores this immuneACCESS table with in-frame sequences only. Part of the clones is absent; in the studies checked, under half of the shortfall reflects unresolved V genes, and no reason is known for the rest. The V and J calls and the clone size are those of that table, but D and trimming were determined from the DNA. This sample comprises around 300,000 clones, roughly 86% of them detected only once. The ten largest make up roughly 2.6% of the sample.

Enrolling through a virtual design, the prospective study's participants ranged in age from roughly 18 to 95 years and lived across some 22 United States geographic areas. Cohort assignment in the prospective study relied on participant-reported clinical history from a screening survey and a study questionnaire. ImmuneRACE Cohort 3 recovered participants were defined by two consecutive negative NP/OP PCR tests, healthcare professional clearance, or symptom resolution. In the prospective study, whole blood, serum and a nasopharyngeal or oropharyngeal swab were collected from each participant by mobile phlebotomists. Over a roughly 2-month period, participants in the prospective study had the option of providing additional blood draws and questionnaires. Before DNA extraction, blood samples from the prospective study were shipped at room temperature or frozen. The paper's findings and limits, for the study overall: The quantity of clinical and demographic metadata differed by source and by participant and was supplied without curation.

The CDR3 spans 17 residues, from the cysteine through the phenylalanine. Only the CDR3 region is kept as DNA, spanning 51 bases read in frame from base 1. Based on the germline V gene (reference sequence), the CDR1 and CDR2 sequences are LNHDA and SQIVND. The germline V and J ends show losses of 4 bases and 1 base respectively, and no gene match explains 11 bases of the junction. The origin of this receptor is a woman younger than 30 who had recovered from COVID-19. Sequencing was carried out using PBMCs or T cells enriched from blood (not recorded which). The sequence links TRBV19 to TRBJ2-7; 9 bases in the middle match TRBD2. The CDR3 amino acid sequence is: CASSTYLRLADSYEQYF. The base sequence is TGTGCCAGTAGTACCTACCTAAGACTAGCGGATTCCTACGAGCAGTACTTC.